This T cell receptor beta chain was found in a study of T cells in Graves' hyperthyroidism and ophthalmopathy. Germline loops: CDR1 DFQATT, CDR2 SNEGSKA (reference sequence). The length of the CDR3 is 17 residues. Germline trimming cut 3 bases from V and 6 bases from J; bases unmatched to any gene: 18. This clonotype was picked up many times. A patient was excluded if there was uncontrolled infection, other autoimmune disease, pregnancy or lactation. Diagnoses used clinical symptoms, serum thyroxine and TRAb, thyroid ultrasound and orbital computed tomography. The investigators amplified TCR beta CDR3 regions from RNA transcripts. Carried out on the TCR CDR3, a first-round RT-PCR used the HTBI primer set. TCRdb reprocessed the multiplex PCR reads via MiXCR and lists one record per CDR3 protein. This table holds around 300,000 distinct CDR3 sequences, roughly 15% found once.

The chain carries TRBV20-1 and TRBJ2-3, with TRBD2 identical over 7 bases. Input material: blood. The clonotype was recovered from a woman aged 40-49 years with Graves' ophthalmopathy. The CDR3 sequence: CSASTGGGGRRADTQYF. CDR3 in DNA: TGCAGTGCTAGTACGGGAGGCGGGGGTCGAAGGGCGGATACGCAGTATTTT.